This T cell receptor (beta chain) was profiled in a study of cytomegalovirus exposure and HLA in healthy donors. Germline CDR1 and CDR2: SGHTA and FQGNSA. V lost 5 bases and J lost 8, with 18 bases in between. CDR3 length equals 15 residues. Comments on this clone: Its specificity is not known.

Nominally healthy donors were sampled, though unrecorded immune exposures were likely. A multiplex PCR was run with 60 Vbeta primers and 13 Jbeta primers. Original handling: Later, 75 million to 100 million unique TCR beta chains were counted in an analysis, and roughly 11 million of them were shared. Method: immunoSEQ multiplex PCR; TCRdb's copy keeps in-frame clones and lacks some. V, J and clone size derive from that table, while D and trimming were established from the DNA sequence. The sample records roughly 100,000 clones, around 73% being singletons. The study's findings and limits: Beyond CMV serostatus, there was no information to go on about immune exposure.

The TCR was taken from a woman in her 40s in good health and CMV-seronegative. Sequenced material: PBMCs. This chain joins TRBV7-2 and TRBJ1-4; D uncertain. The DNA for the CDR3 is TGTGCCAGCAGCCGTGCTTCCCGCCACGGGGAAAAACTGTTTTTT. This codes for CASSRASRHGEKLFF.